The sequence of this T cell receptor beta chain was determined in a study of blood T cell repertoires in COVID-19. The CDR3 loop spans 17 amino acids. The germline CDR1 and CDR2 sequences are MNHEY and SMNVEV (reference sequence). Between the trimmed V and J ends, which lost 1 base and 0 bases, there was a span of 15 bases. Original methodology: For nucleated cells, counts were estimated from reference gene primer amplification. The assay was immunoSEQ multiplex PCR, and TCRdb's table has in-frame clones only and misses some. V, J and clone size derive from that table, while D and trimming were established from the DNA sequence. The sample gives 150,000 to 200,000 clones, around 81% of which show up once; 4.5% to 7.5% is in the top ten.

The V and J genes are TRBV27 and TRBJ1-2; D possibly corresponds to TRBD1 (6 bases). The sample consisted of PBMCs or T cells enriched from blood (not recorded which). The receptor's source is a man between 40 and 49 years old who had recovered from COVID-19. CDR3 sequence reads: CASSLFPPQGSNYGYTF. CDR3 nucleotides: TGTGCCAGCAGTTTATTCCCCCCACAGGGATCTAACTATGGCTACACCTTC.